This T cell receptor (beta chain) was sequenced for a study of response to subunit inactivated influenza vaccine. Study-level findings and limits: The authors put forward the suggestion that each seasonal influenza vaccination may bring in only a limited number of new T cells.

One entry per CDR3 protein, called by TCRdb with MiXCR from the RT-PCR reads. Counted here are over 800,000 distinct CDR3 sequences, approximately 21% occurring once; the ten biggest clones make up 10% to 13%. In germline, CDR1 is MNHEY, CDR2 SVGEGT. V was shortened by 6 bases and J by 6 bases, with 18 bases between the two germline ends. This CDR3 is built from 15 residues. Details on this clonotype: Its target is unknown.

The TCR comes from a man aged 50 to 59 who received an inactivated influenza vaccine. The genes are TRBV6-2 or TRBV6-3 and TRBJ1-5, with D perhaps matching TRBD1 (5 bases). This sample comprised PBMCs from blood, obtained more than 4 days after vaccination. Here the CDR3 DNA reads TGTGCCAGCAGACCGGGACGGCGGGGAGGTCAGCCCCAGCATTTT. Its translation is CASRPGRRGGQPQHF.